The source of this T cell receptor beta chain is a study of blood T cell repertoires in COVID-19. About the study: Specimens from acute and convalescent COVID-19 originated in the United States, Italy and Spain.

Profiled with immunoSEQ multiplex PCR; TCRdb holds only in-frame clones, not every one. Among some 260,000 clones listed, about 80% were seen once. Which cohort a participant joined came from the clinical history participants gave. From germline, CDR1 is LGHDT and CDR2 YNNKEL (reference sequence). CDR3 length: 15 amino acids. V was pared by 2 bases and J by 2 bases, with 10 bases between. The chain recombines TRBV3-1 (or the pseudogene TRBV3-2) with TRBJ1-3; maybe TRBD1 (5 bases). The source is a man younger than 45 with acute COVID-19. The sample consisted of PBMCs or T cells enriched from blood (not recorded which). The CDR3 region has the DNA TGTGCCAGCAGCCAACAGGGTCTACCTGGAAACACCATATATTTT. Protein: CASSQQGLPGNTIYF.